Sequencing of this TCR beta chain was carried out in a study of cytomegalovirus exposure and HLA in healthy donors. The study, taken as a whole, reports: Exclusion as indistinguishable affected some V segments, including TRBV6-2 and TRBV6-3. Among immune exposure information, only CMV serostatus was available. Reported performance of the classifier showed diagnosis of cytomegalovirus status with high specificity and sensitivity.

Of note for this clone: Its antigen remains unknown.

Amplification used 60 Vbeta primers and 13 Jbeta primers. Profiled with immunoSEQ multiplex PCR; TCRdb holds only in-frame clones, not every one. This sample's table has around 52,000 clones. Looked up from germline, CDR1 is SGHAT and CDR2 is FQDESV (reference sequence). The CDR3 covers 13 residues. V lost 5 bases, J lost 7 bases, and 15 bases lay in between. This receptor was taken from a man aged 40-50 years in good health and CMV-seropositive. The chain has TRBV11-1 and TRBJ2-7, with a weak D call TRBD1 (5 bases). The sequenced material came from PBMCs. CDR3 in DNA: TGTGCCAGCAGCCACCAGGGTGGTAGGGAGCAGTACTTC. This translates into CASSHQGGREQYF. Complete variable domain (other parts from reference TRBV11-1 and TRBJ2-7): EAEVAQSPRYKITEKSQAVAFWCDPISGHATLYWYRQILGQGPELLVQFQDESVVDDSQLPKDRFSAERLKGVDSTLKIQPAELGDSAMYLCASSHQGGREQYFGPGTRLTVT.